What follows is one T cell receptor beta chain and its context. What it binds is not known. Use of 60 Vbeta and 13 Jbeta primers characterized the PCR. The protocol was immunoSEQ multiplex PCR, while the TCRdb copy is restricted to in-frame clones and leaves out a portion. The top ten hold 2.1% of the sample, which has tens of thousands of clones, approximately 84% seen once. This entry comes from a study of cytomegalovirus exposure and HLA in healthy donors. Findings and limits, study-wide: In a later analysis, an Asian-associated ancestry cluster reportedly showed fewer N-insertions than the approximately 700-donor mean.

The junction had 4 bases not matched to a gene; V was cut back by 2 bases and J by 1 base. Germline assignment: CDR1 SGHRS and CDR2 YFSETQ. The CDR3 has 15 residues. Sample: PBMCs. The source is a man younger than 35 in good health and CMV-seronegative. The chain combines TRBV5-1 with TRBJ2-3, with 7 bases lining up with TRBD2. The CDR3 protein is CASSFGGRGTDTQYF. The CDR3 nucleotides are TGCGCCAGCAGCTTTGGCGGGAGAGGCACAGATACGCAGTATTTT.